This section outlines one T cell receptor (beta chain) sequence together with its context. The antigen remains unidentified. The source of the sample is a study of T cell responses to AZD1222 COVID-19 vaccine. The method was immunoSEQ multiplex PCR; TCRdb's version includes in-frame clones alone and lacks a portion of them. The sample holds fewer than 110,000 clones, under 95% seen once. Regarding the study as a whole: Targeting of unmutated variant regions was reportedly seen in nearly half of spike-specific TCRs.

This receptor was obtained from an adult who received the AZD1222 COVID-19 vaccine. The source was peripheral blood, collected 28 days after the second AZD1222 dose.

The CDR3 loop is CASRLGFSNQPQHF. CDR3 in DNA: TGTGCCTCCCGCTTGGGGTTTAGCAATCAGCCCCAGCATTTT. The chain links TRBV2 to TRBJ1-5; D not certain. Germline assignment: CDR1 SNHLY and CDR2 FYNNEI. Trimming stripped 11 bases from V and 0 bases from J, with 14 bases between. The CDR3 contains 14 residues.